A single sample is the source of the 10 T cell receptor beta chains below, sequenced in a study of blood T cell repertoires in COVID-19. Only in-frame clones appear in the TCRdb table, and some are missing; sequencing was by immunoSEQ multiplex PCR. The sample lists around 120,000 clones, roughly nine tenths seen once, with roughly 8% in the top ten. Sequencing input: peripheral blood. These receptors came from a man between 65 and 79 years old who had recovered from COVID-19.

V gene TRBV4-1 combines with J gene TRBJ1-2; 10 positions match TRBD1. V gave up 7 bases and J gave up 7 bases; unmatched junction bases: 9. Germline V gene sequence: CDR1 MGHRA, CDR2 YSYEKL. This CDR3 contains 14 residues. The CDR3 region has the DNA TGCGCCAGCACCCCGGGGACAGGGGTTGTTGGCTACACCTTC. It encodes CASTPGTGVVGYTF.

V gene TRBV6-5 combines with J gene TRBJ2-7, with D perhaps TRBD1 (6 bases). The CDR3 totals 13 residues. V gave up 4 bases and J gave up 2 bases, with 9 bases separating them. The V gene's germline CDR1 is MNHEY and CDR2 SVGAGI. The CDR3 DNA reads as TGTGCCAGCAGTTCGAACAGGGCCTACGAGCAGTACTTC. Its protein is CASSSNRAYEQYF.

The rearrangement links TRBV5-1 to TRBJ2-7, with 7 positions matching TRBD1. Germline values: CDR1 SGHRS, CDR2 YFSETQ. The CDR3 covers 13 residues. V shed 4 bases, J shed 4 bases, and the junction held 5 bases outside the gene matches. The CDR3 loop is CASSQDRAYEQYF. The DNA for the CDR3 is TGCGCCAGCAGCCAAGACAGGGCATACGAGCAGTACTTC.

The genes are TRBV6-1 and TRBJ1-5, with 7 bases fitting TRBD1. Germline CDR1 is MNHNS and CDR2 is SASEGT. V gave up 4 bases and J gave up 2 bases; unmatched junction bases: 8. The CDR3 extends over 16 amino acids. This chain's CDR3 is CASSVRQGIRNQPQHF. The CDR3 DNA is TGTGCCAGCAGTGTACGACAGGGTATACGCAATCAGCCCCAGCATTTT.

V is TRBV9 and J is TRBJ2-2, with D possibly being TRBD1 (5 bases). This CDR3 has 16 amino acids. CDR1 and CDR2 (germline): SGDLS, YYNGEE. V shed 2 bases and J shed 7 bases, with 18 bases lying between them. CDR3 sequence: CASSVSDMGNIGELFF. The CDR3 bases are TGTGCCAGCAGCGTGTCGGACATGGGGAATATCGGGGAGCTGTTTTTT.

The chain's CDR3 is CASSGRDRSLTYEQYF. The DNA of the CDR3 is TGTGCCAGCAGTGGCCGGGACAGGTCATTAACCTACGAGCAGTACTTC. This rearrangement joins TRBV28 to TRBJ2-7, with 8 bases aligning to TRBD1. Germline CDR1 reads MDHEN; CDR2 reads SYDVKM. CDR3 length: 16 residues. J gave up 2 bases and V 5 bases, and 11 bases lay outside the gene matches.

The chain links TRBV24-1 to TRBJ2-2; D possibly corresponds to TRBD1 (7 bases). The CDR3 runs 14 residues. Germline CDR1 is KGHDR and CDR2 is SFDVKD. Trimming cost V 5 bases and J 3 bases, with 9 bases left between them. The CDR3 reads CATSGRGDTGELFF. DNA of the CDR3: TGTGCCACCAGTGGCAGGGGGGACACCGGGGAGCTGTTTTTT.

In its sample, this clone was seen once. The chain has TRBV5-8 and TRBJ1-2; 8 nucleotides line up with TRBD1. The CDR3 covers 13 residues. Germline V gene sequence: CDR1 SGHTS, CDR2 YDEGEE. Losses at the gene ends were 5 bases for V and 8 bases for J; bases not matched to a gene: 8. CDR3 DNA: TGTGCCAGCAGTACTCAGGGGGCCCTCGGCTACACCTTC. Protein sequence: CASSTQGALGYTF. Filled out from reference TRBV5-8 and TRBJ1-2, the complete variable domain reads EAGVTQSPTHLIKTRGQQATLRCSPISGHTSVYWYQQALGLGLQFLLWYDEGEERNRGNFPPRFSGRQFPNYSSELNVNALELEDSALYLCASSTQGALGYTFGSGTRLTVV.

The rearrangement links TRBV28 to TRBJ2-1; TRBD2 aligns across 8 bases. V trimming: 2 bases; J trimming: 5 bases; junction bases outside the gene matches: 2. CDR1 and CDR2 from the germline V gene are MDHEN and SYDVKM. The CDR3 runs 14 residues. CDR3 DNA: TGTGCCAGCAGTTTAGTTAGCGGGGACAATGAGCAGTTCTTC. It is translated as CASSLVSGDNEQFF.

The gene calls are TRBV28 and TRBJ2-5; maybe TRBD1 (6 bases). In germline, CDR1 is MDHEN, CDR2 SYDVKM. CDR3 length: 17 amino acids. Between the trimmed V and J ends, which lost 5 bases and 2 bases, there was a span of 21 bases. The CDR3 bases are TGTGCCAGCAGTCCCAAGGACAGTCATTTTTATCAAGAGACCCAGTACTTC. Its translation is CASSPKDSHFYQETQYF.